The clone carrying this TCR beta chain has a count of ten or more. Antigen unknown. This record comes from a study of response to subunit inactivated influenza vaccine. General study points: Researchers suggested that each seasonal influenza vaccination recruits few new T cells.

MiXCR, applied by TCRdb to the RT-PCR reads, yields one record per CDR3 protein. The sample lists more than 450,000 distinct CDR3 sequences, over 9.5% occurring once. V dropped 2 bases and J dropped 4 bases, with 8 bases sitting between them. Germline V lookup: CDR1 DFQATT, CDR2 SNEGSKA (reference sequence). The CDR3 is 13 residues long. The sample in question was PBMCs from blood, obtained on the day of vaccination. The receptor was isolated from a man in his fifties who received an inactivated influenza vaccine. The chain employs TRBV20-1 and TRBJ2-2; D uncertain. The DNA of the CDR3 is TGCAGTGCTAGAAAAGTTTCCACCGGGGAGCTGTTTTTT. It yields the protein CSARKVSTGELFF.